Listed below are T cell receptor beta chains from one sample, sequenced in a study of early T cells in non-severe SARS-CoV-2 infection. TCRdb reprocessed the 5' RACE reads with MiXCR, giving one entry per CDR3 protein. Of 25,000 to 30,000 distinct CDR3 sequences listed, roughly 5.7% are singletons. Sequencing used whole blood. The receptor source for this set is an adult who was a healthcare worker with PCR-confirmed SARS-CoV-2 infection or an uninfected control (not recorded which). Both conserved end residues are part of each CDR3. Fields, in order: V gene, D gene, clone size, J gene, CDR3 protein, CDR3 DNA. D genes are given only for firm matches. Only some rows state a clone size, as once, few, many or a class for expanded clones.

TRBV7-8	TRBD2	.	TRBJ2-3	CASSLAGGSPDTQYF	TGTGCCAGCAGCTTAGCGGGCGGGAGTCCAGATACGCAGTATTTT
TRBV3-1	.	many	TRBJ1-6	CASSSGLLPNNSPLHF	TGTGCCAGCAGCTCCGGCCTTCTACCGAATAATTCACCCCTCCACTTT
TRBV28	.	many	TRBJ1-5	CASRWRGASSNQPQHF	TGTGCCAGCCGTTGGAGGGGGGCATCGAGCAATCAGCCCCAGCATTTT
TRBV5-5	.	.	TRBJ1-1	CASSLQTGGDTEAFF	TGTGCCAGCAGCTTGCAGACAGGCGGGGACACTGAAGCTTTCTTT
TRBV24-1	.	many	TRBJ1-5	CATSDPNQPQHF	TGTGCCACCAGTGATCCGAATCAGCCCCAGCATTTT
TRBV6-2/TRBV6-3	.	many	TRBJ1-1	CASSWGMNTEAFF	TGTGCCAGCAGTTGGGGAATGAACACTGAAGCTTTCTTT
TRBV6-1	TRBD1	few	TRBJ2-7	CASRTSTGLNF	TGTGCCAGCAGGACTTCGACAGGGTTGAACTTC
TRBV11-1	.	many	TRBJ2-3	CASSWSDTQYF	TGTGCCAGCAGCTGGTCAGATACGCAGTATTTT
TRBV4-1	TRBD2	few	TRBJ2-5	CASSSGRGKETQYF	TGCGCCAGCTCGAGCGGGAGAGGAAAGGAGACCCAGTACTTC
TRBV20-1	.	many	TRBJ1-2	CSAKRREFNYGYTF	TGCAGTGCCAAACGCAGGGAGTTTAACTATGGCTACACCTTC
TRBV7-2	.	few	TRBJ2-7	CASSFGQDYEQYF	TGTGCCAGCAGCTTCGGGCAGGACTACGAGCAGTACTTC
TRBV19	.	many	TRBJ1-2	CASSISGRWENYGYTF	TGTGCCAGTAGTATTTCTGGACGTTGGGAAAACTATGGCTACACCTTC
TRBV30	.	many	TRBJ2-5	CASARWGANKETQYF	TGTGCCTCCGCCAGGTGGGGGGCAAACAAAGAGACCCAGTACTTC
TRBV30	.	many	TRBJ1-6	CAWSVRGGSSYNSPLHF	TGTGCCTGGAGTGTACGGGGGGGTAGCTCCTATAATTCACCCCTCCACTTT
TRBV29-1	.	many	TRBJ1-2	CSVEEGGAQGYTF	TGCAGCGTTGAAGAAGGAGGGGCGCAGGGCTACACCTTC
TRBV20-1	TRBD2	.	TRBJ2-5	CSAKLAGVSETQYF	TGCAGTGCTAAACTGGCGGGAGTCTCGGAGACCCAGTACTTC
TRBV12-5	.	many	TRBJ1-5	CASAQGTRQPQHF	TGTGCTAGCGCACAGGGTACGCGACAGCCCCAGCATTTT
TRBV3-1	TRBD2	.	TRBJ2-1	CASSQGLAGNGNEQFF	TGTGCCAGCAGCCAAGGTTTAGCGGGGAACGGCAATGAGCAGTTCTTC
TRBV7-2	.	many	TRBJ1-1	CASSFWENTEVFF	TGTGCCAGCAGCTTCTGGGAGAACACTGAAGTTTTCTTT
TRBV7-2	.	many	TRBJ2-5	CASSLGGVETQYF	TGTGCCAGCAGCTTAGGAGGGGTAGAGACCCAGTACTTC
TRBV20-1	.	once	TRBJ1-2	CSARRAGSSGYTF	TGCAGTGCTAGGCGGGCGGGCTCCTCAGGCTACACCTTC
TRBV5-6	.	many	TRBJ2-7	CASSSLNNYEQYF	TGTGCCAGCAGCTCCCTAAATAACTACGAGCAGTACTTC
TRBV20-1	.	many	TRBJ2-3	CSARDRQGTTDTQYF	TGCAGTGCTAGAGATAGGCAGGGTACCACAGATACGCAGTATTTT
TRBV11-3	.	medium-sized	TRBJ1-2	CASSLEGREGNYGYTF	TGTGCCAGCAGCTTAGAAGGGCGAGAAGGGAACTATGGCTACACCTTC
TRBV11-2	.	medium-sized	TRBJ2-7	CASSHYNEQYF	TGTGCCAGCAGCCACTACAACGAGCAGTACTTC
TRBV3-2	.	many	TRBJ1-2	CASSHSPGTGNWNDYGYTF	TGTGCCAGCAGCCATTCTCCCGGGACAGGGAACTGGAACGACTATGGCTACACCTTC
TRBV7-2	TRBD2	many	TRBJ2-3	CASSLKLAGGGHTQYF	TGTGCCAGCAGCTTAAAACTAGCGGGGGGCGGTCATACGCAGTATTTT
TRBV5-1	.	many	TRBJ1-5	CASREYSNQPQHF	TGCGCCAGCAGGGAATATAGCAATCAGCCCCAGCATTTT
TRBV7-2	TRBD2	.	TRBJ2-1	CASSLAPRGGEQFF	TGTGCCAGCAGCTTAGCCCCCCGGGGAGGGGAGCAGTTCTTC
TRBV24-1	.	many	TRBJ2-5	CATSGALRRETQYF	TGTGCCACCAGTGGGGCCCTTCGGAGGGAGACCCAGTACTTC
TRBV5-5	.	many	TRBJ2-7	CASSLGGIHSYEQYF	TGTGCCAGCAGCTTGGGTGGGATCCACTCCTACGAGCAGTACTTC
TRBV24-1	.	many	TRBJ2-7	CATSDLRGNSYEQYF	TGTGCCACCAGTGATTTGCGGGGGAACTCCTACGAGCAGTACTTC
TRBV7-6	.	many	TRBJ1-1	CASSLVRGNTEAFF	TGTGCCAGCAGCTTAGTTCGGGGGAACACTGAAGCTTTCTTT
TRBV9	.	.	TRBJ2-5	CASSVALEGLQETQYF	TGTGCCAGCAGCGTAGCTCTGGAGGGCCTCCAAGAGACCCAGTACTTC
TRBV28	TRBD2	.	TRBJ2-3	CASRGTSGSPRGDTQYF	TGTGCCAGCAGGGGGACTAGCGGGAGCCCACGAGGAGATACGCAGTATTTT
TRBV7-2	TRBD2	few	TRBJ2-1	CASSTTSGPYNEQFF	TGTGCCAGCAGCACGACTAGCGGGCCTTACAATGAGCAGTTCTTC
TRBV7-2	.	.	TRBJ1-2	CVSSDGPATGYTF	TGTGTCAGCAGCGACGGGCCTGCGACTGGCTACACCTTC
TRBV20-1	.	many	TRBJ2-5	CSAHRLLTSKETQYF	TGCAGTGCGCACCGACTCCTCACTTCGAAAGAGACCCAGTACTTC
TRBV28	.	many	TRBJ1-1	CASSAGLAFF	TGTGCCAGCAGTGCAGGGTTAGCTTTCTTT
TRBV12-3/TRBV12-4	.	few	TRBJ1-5	CASSPTGRQPQHF	TGTGCCAGCAGTCCTACAGGGAGACAGCCCCAGCATTTT
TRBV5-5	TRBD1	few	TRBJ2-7	CASSQTGAYEQYF	TGTGCCAGCAGCCAGACAGGGGCCTACGAGCAGTACTTC
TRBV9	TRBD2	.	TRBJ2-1	CASSVSGDANEQFF	TGTGCCAGCAGCGTTAGCGGGGATGCTAATGAGCAGTTCTTC
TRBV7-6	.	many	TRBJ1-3	CASSLGEAGNTIYF	TGTGCCAGCAGCTTGGGTGAGGCTGGAAACACCATATATTTT
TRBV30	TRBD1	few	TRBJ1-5	CAWSSGRGPQPQHF	TGTGCCTGGAGTTCGGGCAGGGGGCCTCAGCCCCAGCATTTT
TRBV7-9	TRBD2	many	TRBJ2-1	CAIPETSGYNEQFF	TGTGCCATTCCCGAGACTAGCGGTTACAATGAGCAGTTCTTC
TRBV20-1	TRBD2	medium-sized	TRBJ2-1	CSARDPVAGHYNEQFF	TGCAGTGCTAGAGATCCGGTAGCGGGACATTACAATGAGCAGTTCTTC
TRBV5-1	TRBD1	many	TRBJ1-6	CASSLQGARVGSPLHF	TGCGCCAGCAGCTTGCAGGGGGCGCGAGTAGGTTCACCCCTCCACTTT
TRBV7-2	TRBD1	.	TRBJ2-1	CASSLVPGGVMNEQFF	TGTGCCAGCAGCTTAGTCCCAGGGGGCGTCATGAATGAGCAGTTCTTC
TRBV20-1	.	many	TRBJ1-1	CSASRGLGTEAFF	TGCAGTGCTAGCAGGGGTTTGGGCACTGAAGCTTTCTTT
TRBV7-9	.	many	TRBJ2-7	CASSLDPSPINEQYF	TGTGCCAGCAGCTTAGACCCGTCCCCTATCAACGAGCAGTACTTC
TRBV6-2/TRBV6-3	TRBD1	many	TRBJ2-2	CASDGWDRGTGELFF	TGTGCCAGCGACGGCTGGGACAGGGGCACCGGGGAGCTGTTTTTT
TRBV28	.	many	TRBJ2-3	CASSPWQGTDTQYF	TGTGCCAGCAGTCCCTGGCAGGGCACAGATACGCAGTATTTT